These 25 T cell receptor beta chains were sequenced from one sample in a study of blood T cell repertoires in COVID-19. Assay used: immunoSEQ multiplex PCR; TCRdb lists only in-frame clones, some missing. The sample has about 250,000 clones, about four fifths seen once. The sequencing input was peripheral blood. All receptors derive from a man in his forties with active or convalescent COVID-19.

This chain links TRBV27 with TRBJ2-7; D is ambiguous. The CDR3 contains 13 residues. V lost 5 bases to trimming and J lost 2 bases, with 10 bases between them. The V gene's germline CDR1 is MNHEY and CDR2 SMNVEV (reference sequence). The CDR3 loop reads CASSISSTYEQYF. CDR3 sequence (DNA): TGTGCCAGCAGTATTTCCTCTACCTACGAGCAGTACTTC.

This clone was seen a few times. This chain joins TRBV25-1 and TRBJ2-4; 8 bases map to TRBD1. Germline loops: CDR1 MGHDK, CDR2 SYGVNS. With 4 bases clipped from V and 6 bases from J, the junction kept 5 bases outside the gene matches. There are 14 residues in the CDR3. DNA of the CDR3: TGTGCCAGCAGTGCCCGACAGGGGCTAAACATTCAGTACTTC. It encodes CASSARQGLNIQYF. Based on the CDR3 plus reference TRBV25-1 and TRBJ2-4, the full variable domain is EADIYQTPRYLVIGTGKKITLECSQTMGHDKMYWYQQDPGMELHLIHYSYGVNSTEKGDLSSESTVSRIRTEHFPLTLESARPSHTSQYLCASSARQGLNIQYFGAGTRLSVL.

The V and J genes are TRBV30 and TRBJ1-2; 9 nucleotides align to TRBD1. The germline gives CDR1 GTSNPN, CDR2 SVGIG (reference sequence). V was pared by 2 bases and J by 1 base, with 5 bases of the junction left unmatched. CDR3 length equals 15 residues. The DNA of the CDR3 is TGTGCCTGGAGTCCATCGACAGGGGGTAACTATGGCTACACCTTC. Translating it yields CAWSPSTGGNYGYTF.

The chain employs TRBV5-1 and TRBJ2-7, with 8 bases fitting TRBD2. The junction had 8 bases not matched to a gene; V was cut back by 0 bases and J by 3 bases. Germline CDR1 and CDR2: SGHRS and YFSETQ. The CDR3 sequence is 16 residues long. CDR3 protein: CASSLAPGLDIYEQYF. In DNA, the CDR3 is TGCGCCAGCAGCTTGGCACCGGGACTAGACATCTACGAGCAGTACTTC.

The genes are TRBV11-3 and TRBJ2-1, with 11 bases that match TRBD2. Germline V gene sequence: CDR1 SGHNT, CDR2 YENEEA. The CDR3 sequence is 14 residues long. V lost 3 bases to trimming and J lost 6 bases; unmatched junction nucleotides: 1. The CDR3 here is CASSLTSGTNEQFF. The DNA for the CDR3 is TGTGCCAGCAGCTTGACTAGCGGGACCAATGAGCAGTTCTTC.

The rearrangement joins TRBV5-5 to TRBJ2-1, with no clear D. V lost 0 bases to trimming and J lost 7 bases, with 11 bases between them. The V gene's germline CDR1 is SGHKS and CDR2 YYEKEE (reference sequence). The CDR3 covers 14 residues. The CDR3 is CASSLGPGRNEQFF. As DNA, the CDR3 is TGTGCCAGCAGCTTGGGCCCGGGTAGAAATGAGCAGTTCTTC.

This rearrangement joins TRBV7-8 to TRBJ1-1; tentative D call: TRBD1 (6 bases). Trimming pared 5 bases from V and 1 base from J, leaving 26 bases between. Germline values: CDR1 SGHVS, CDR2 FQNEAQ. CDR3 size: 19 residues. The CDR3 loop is CASSGDPRQGSRQNTEAFF. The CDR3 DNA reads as TGTGCCAGCAGCGGAGACCCCCGCCAGGGGAGTCGTCAGAACACTGAAGCTTTCTTT.

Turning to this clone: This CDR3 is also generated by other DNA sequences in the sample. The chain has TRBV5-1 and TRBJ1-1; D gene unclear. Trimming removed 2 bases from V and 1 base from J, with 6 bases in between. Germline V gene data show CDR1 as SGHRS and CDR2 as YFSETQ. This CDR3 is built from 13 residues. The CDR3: CASSLTGNTEAFF. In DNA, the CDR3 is TGCGCCAGCAGCTTAACGGGGAACACTGAAGCTTTCTTT.

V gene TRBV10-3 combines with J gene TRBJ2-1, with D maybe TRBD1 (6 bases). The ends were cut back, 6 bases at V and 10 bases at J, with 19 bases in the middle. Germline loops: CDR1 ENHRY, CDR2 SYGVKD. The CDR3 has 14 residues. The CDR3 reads CAIRRGPTDREQFF. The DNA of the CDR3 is TGTGCCATCAGACGAGGCCCCACCGACAGGGAGCAGTTCTTC.

The CDR3 protein is CASSLGGNLWSEQFF. The CDR3 DNA reads as TGTGCCAGCAGCTTAGGAGGGAACCTTTGGAGTGAGCAGTTCTTC. The chain recombines TRBV7-9 with TRBJ2-1; a possible D gene is TRBD2 (5 bases). The CDR3 is 15 residues long. V was cut by 1 base and J by 9 bases, with 16 bases left in between. From germline, CDR1 is SEHNR and CDR2 FQNEAQ (reference sequence). Supplemented by reference TRBV7-9 and TRBJ2-1, the full variable domain reads DTGVSQNPRHKITKRGQNVTFRCDPISEHNRLYWYRQTLGQGPEFLTYFQNEAQLEKSRLLSDRFSAERPKGSFSTLEIQRTEQGDSAMYLCASSLGGNLWSEQFFGPGTRLTVL.

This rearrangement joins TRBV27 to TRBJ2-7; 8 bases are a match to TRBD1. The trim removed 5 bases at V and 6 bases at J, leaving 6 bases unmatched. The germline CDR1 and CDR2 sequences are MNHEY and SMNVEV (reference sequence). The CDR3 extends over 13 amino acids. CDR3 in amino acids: CASSRTGFSEQYF. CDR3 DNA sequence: TGTGCCAGCAGTCGGACAGGGTTTAGCGAGCAGTACTTC.

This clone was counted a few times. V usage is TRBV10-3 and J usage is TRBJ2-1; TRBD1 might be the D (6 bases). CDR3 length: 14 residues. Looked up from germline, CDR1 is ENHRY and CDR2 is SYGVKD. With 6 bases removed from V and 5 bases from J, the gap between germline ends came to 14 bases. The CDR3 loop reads CAISRTDNNNEQFF. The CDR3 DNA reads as TGTGCCATCAGCCGGACAGACAACAACAATGAGCAGTTCTTC.

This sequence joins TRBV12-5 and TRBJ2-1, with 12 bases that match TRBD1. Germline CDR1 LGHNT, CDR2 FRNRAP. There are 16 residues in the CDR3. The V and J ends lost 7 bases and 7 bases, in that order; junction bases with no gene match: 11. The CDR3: CASVSPPGQGANEQFF. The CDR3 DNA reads TGTGCTAGTGTATCCCCTCCGGGACAGGGGGCGAATGAGCAGTTCTTC.

CDR3 coding DNA: TGTGCCTGGGACAGGGGGAGTCGGGAGACCCAGTACTTC. Its protein product is CAWDRGSRETQYF. The chain couples TRBV30 to TRBJ2-5; 9 positions agree with TRBD1. This CDR3 region has 13 residues. V shed 5 bases, J shed 5 bases, and the junction held 6 bases outside the gene matches. Germline CDR1 GTSNPN, CDR2 SVGIG (reference sequence).

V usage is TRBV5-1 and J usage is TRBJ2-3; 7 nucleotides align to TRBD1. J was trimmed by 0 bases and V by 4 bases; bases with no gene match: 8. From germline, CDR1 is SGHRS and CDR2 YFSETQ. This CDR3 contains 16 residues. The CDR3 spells CASSPPGTVSTDTQYF. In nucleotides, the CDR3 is TGCGCCAGCAGCCCCCCCGGGACAGTAAGCACAGATACGCAGTATTTT.

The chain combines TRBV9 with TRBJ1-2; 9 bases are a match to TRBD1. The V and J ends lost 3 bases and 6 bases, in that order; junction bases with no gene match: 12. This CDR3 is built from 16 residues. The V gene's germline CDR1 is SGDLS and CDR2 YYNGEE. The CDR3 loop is CASSAYLGQGRNGYTF. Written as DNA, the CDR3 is TGTGCCAGCAGCGCATACCTGGGACAGGGTCGTAATGGCTACACCTTC. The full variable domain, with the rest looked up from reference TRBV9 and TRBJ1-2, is DSGVTQTPKHLITATGQRVTLRCSPRSGDLSVYWYQQSLDQGLQFLIQYYNGEERAKGNILERFSAQQFPDLHSELNLSSLELGDSALYFCASSAYLGQGRNGYTFGSGTRLTVV.

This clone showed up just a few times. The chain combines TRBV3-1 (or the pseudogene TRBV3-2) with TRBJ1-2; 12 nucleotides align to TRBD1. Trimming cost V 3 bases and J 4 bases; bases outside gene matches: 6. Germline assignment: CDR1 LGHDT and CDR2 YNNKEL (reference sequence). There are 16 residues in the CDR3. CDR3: CASSQIGTGGRYGYTF. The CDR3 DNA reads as TGTGCCAGCAGCCAGATCGGGACAGGGGGCCGCTATGGCTACACCTTC.

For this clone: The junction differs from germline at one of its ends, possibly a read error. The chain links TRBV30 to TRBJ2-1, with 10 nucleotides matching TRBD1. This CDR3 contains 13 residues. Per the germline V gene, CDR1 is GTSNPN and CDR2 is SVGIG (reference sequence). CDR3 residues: CAWSDTARDRGIF. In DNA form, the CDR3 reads TGTGCCTGGAGTGACACAGCCCGGGACAGGGGAATCTTC.

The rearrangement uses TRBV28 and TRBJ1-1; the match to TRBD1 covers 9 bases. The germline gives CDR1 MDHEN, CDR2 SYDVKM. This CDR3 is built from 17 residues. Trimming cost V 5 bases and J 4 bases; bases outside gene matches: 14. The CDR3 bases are TGTGCCAGCAGTAATCCGATAACAGGGGGCGTCGGCACTGAAGCTTTCTTT. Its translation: CASSNPITGGVGTEAFF.

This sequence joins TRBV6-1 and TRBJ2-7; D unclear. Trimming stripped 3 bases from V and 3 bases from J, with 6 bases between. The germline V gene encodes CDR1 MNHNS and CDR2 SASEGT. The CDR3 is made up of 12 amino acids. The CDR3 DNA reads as TGTGCCAGCAGTGACGTCGGCTACGAGCAGTACTTC. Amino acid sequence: CASSDVGYEQYF.

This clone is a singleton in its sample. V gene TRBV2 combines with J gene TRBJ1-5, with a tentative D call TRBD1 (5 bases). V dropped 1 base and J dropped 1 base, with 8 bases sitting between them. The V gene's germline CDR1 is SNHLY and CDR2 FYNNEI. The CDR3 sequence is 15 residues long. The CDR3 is CASSEGQWSNQPQHF. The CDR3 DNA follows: TGTGCCAGCAGTGAAGGACAGTGGAGCAATCAGCCCCAGCATTTT.

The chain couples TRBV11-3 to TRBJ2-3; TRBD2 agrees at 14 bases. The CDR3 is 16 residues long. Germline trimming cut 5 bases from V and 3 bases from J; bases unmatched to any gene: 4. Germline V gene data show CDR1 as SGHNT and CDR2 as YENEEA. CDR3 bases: TGTGCCAGCAGCCTGACTAGCGGGAGGGGAACAGATACGCAGTATTTT. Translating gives CASSLTSGRGTDTQYF.

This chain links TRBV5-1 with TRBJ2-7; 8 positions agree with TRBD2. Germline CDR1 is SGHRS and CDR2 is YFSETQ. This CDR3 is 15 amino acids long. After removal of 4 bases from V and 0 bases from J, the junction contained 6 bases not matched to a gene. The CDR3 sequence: CASSPSGSSSYEQYF. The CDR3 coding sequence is TGCGCCAGCAGCCCCAGCGGGAGTAGCTCCTACGAGCAGTACTTC.

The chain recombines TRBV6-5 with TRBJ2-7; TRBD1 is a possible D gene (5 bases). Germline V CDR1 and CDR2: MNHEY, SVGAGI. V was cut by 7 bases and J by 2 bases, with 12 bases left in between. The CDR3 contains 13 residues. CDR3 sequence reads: CASINTGPYEQYF. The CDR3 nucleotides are TGTGCCAGCATTAACACAGGCCCCTACGAGCAGTACTTC.

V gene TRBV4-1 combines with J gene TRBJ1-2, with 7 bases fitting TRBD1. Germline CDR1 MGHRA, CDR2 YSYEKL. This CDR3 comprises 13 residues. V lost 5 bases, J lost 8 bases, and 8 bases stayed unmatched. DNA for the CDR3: TGCGCCAGCAGCGAACAGGGGTTGGAAGGCTACACCTTC. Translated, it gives CASSEQGLEGYTF.